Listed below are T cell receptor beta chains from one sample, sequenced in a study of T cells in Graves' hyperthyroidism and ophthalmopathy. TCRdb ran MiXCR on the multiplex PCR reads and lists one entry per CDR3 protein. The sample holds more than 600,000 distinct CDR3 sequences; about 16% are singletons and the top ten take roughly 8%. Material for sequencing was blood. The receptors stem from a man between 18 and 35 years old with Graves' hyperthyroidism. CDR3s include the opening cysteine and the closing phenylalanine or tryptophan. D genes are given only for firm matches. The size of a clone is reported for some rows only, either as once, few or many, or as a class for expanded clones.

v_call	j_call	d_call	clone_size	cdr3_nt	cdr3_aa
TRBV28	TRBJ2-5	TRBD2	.	TGTGCCAGCAGTGCATACCAAGCGGGAGGGAAAGAGACCCAGTACTTC	CASSAYQAGGKETQYF
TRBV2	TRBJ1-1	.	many	TGTGCCAGCAAAAGGACTGCGAACACTGAAGCTTTCTTT	CASKRTANTEAFF
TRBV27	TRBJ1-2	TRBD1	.	TGTGCCAGCAGTGCTCGGACAGGGGAGAGTGGCTACACCTTC	CASSARTGESGYTF
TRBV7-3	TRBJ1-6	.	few	TGTGCCAGCAGCTTAGCTTCCCTCGACAGAGCTAACTATAATTCACCCCTCCACTTT	CASSLASLDRANYNSPLHF
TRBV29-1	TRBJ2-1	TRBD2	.	TGCAGCGCTGGGGAGGGCTATGAGCAGTTCTTC	CSAGEGYEQFF
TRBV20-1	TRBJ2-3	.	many	TGCAGTGCTAGAGACCCCATCACAGATACGCAGTATTTT	CSARDPITDTQYF
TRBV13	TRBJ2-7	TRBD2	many	TGTGCCAGCAGCTTAGTTCCCTCCGGGACTAGCTCCGAGCAGTACTTC	CASSLVPSGTSSEQYF
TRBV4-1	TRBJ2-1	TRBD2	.	TGCGCCAGCAGCCAAGTTCTAGCGGACAATGAGCAGTTCTTC	CASSQVLADNEQFF
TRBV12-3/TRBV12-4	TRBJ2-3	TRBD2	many	TGTGCCAGCAGTCCCTCTAGCGGGAGTAGAGATACGCAGTATTTT	CASSPSSGSRDTQYF
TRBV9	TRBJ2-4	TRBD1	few	TGTGCCAGCAGCGGACGGACAGGGGGTTCGAACATTCAGTACTTC	CASSGRTGGSNIQYF
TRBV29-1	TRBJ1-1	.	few	TGCAGCGTTGAAAGAGGACAGATAGAAGCTTTCTTT	CSVERGQIEAFF
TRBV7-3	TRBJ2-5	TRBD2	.	TGTGTCAGCAGCCCGGGGAGGGCGACGGAGACCCAGTACTTC	CVSSPGRATETQYF
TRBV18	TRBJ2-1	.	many	TGTGCCAGCTCACCGACTGGGGACAATGAGCAGTTCTTC	CASSPTGDNEQFF
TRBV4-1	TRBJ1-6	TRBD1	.	TGCGCCAGCAGCCAAGATGGACGGGACAGGTATTCACCCCTCCACTTT	CASSQDGRDRYSPLHF
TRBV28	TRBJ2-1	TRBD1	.	TGTGCCAGCAGTCCCGGACAGGGGATAGGCGTAACAAACAATGAGCAGTTCTTC	CASSPGQGIGVTNNEQFF
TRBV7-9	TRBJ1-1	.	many	TGTGCCAGCAGTCCGTACCAGAACACTGAAGCTTTCTTT	CASSPYQNTEAFF
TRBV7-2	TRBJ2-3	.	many	TGTGCCAGCAGCTTAACCAACACAGATACGCAGTATTTT	CASSLTNTDTQYF
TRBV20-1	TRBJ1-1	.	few	TGCAGTGCTGGAGTTGCGGGAACTGAAGCTTTCTTT	CSAGVAGTEAFF
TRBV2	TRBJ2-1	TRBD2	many	TGTGCCAGCAGGTTAGCGGGAGGGACGGATGAGCAGTTCTTC	CASRLAGGTDEQFF
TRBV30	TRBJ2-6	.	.	TGTGCCTGTCCCCCGCCGGCCACCCACTCTGGGGCCAACGTCCTGACTTTC	CACPPPATHSGANVLTF
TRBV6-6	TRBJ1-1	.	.	TGTGCCAGCAGTTACTCCCTGAAAGACACTGAAGCTTTCTTT	CASSYSLKDTEAFF
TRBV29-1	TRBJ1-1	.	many	TGCAGCGTTGGATGGGAAGCTTTCTTT	CSVGWEAFF
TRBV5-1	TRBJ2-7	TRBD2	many	TGCGCCAGCAGCTTGGTAGCGGGCCCAGACTACGAGCAGTACTTC	CASSLVAGPDYEQYF
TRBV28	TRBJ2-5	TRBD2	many	TGTGCCAGCAGCCCTCTAGCGGGAGGGTTGGAGACCCAGTACTTC	CASSPLAGGLETQYF
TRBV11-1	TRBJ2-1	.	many	TGTGCCAGCTCTCGAGGTCAGGGGATGGAGTTCTTC	CASSRGQGMEFF
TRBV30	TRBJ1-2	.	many	TGTGCCTGGAGTGTAAACCTCCTCTATGGCTACACCTTC	CAWSVNLLYGYTF
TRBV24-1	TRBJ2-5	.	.	TGTGCCACCAGTGATCCCGTGGCGGGGACCCAGTACTTC	CATSDPVAGTQYF